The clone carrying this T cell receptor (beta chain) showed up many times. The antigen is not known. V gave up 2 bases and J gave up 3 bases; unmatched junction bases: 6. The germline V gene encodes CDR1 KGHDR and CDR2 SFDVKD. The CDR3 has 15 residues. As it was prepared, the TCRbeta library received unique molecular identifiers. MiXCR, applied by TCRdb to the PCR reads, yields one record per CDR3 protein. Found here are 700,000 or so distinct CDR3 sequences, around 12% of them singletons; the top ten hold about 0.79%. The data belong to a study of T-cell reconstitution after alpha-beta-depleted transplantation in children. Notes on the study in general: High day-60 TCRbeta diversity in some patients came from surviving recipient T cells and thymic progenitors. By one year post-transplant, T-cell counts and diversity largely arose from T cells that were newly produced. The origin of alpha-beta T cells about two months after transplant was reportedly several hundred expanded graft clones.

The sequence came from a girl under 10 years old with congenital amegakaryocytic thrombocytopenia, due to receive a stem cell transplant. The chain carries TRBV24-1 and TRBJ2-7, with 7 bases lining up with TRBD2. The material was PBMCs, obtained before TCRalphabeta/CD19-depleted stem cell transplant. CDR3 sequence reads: CATSDSGLAVYEQYF. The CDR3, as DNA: TGTGCCACCAGTGATTCTGGCCTAGCGGTCTACGAGCAGTACTTC.